A single sample is the source of the 6 T cell receptor beta chains below, sequenced in a study of blood T cell repertoires in COVID-19. Repertoires were generated with immunoSEQ multiplex PCR, while TCRdb's copy carries only in-frame clones and drops some. The sample holds some 430,000 clones, less than 95% seen once. Sequenced: PBMCs or T cells enriched from blood (not recorded which). The receptors here all came from a man younger than 35 who had recovered from COVID-19.

This clone came up a few times. The rearrangement uses TRBV10-3 and TRBJ2-6; D is undetermined. Trimming shortened V by 3 bases and J by 0 bases, and 3 bases separated the two germline ends. The germline gives CDR1 ENHRY, CDR2 SYGVKD. This CDR3 has 14 amino acids. CDR3 sequence reads: CAISDSSGANVLTF. In nucleotides, the CDR3 is TGTGCCATCAGTGACAGCTCTGGGGCCAACGTCCTGACTTTC.

The count of this clone is one. The chain employs TRBV15 and TRBJ1-1; tentative D call: TRBD1 (5 bases). Germline assignment: CDR1 LNHNV and CDR2 YYDKDF (reference sequence). This CDR3 region has 17 residues. V lost 3 bases, J lost 0 bases, and 17 bases lay in between. The CDR3 bases are TGTGCCACCAGCAGTTTTTTTTTAGGGGTGATGAACACTGAAGCTTTCTTT. Protein product: CATSSFFLGVMNTEAFF.

The rearrangement joins TRBV6-5 to TRBJ1-5; D may be TRBD1 (5 bases). CDR1 is MNHEY, CDR2 SVGAGI, per germline. The CDR3 is made up of 15 amino acids. Trimming cost V 3 bases and J 3 bases, with 12 bases left between them. As DNA, the CDR3 is TGTGCCAGCAGTTATTCAGGGATTATCAATCAGCCCCAGCATTTT. This sequence encodes CASSYSGIINQPQHF.

This rearrangement joins TRBV19 to TRBJ1-5, with TRBD1 matching over 8 bases. The CDR3 extends over 14 amino acids. Trimming at V came to 3 bases and at J to 11 bases, leaving 9 bases not matched to a gene. CDR1 and CDR2 from the germline V gene are LNHDA and SQIVND (reference sequence). CDR3 coding DNA: TGTGCCAGTAGTATGGACAGGGCCCAACAAGCCCAGCATTTT. It translates to CASSMDRAQQAQHF.

The rearrangement uses TRBV19 and TRBJ1-2; TRBD1 matches 10 bases. Germline CDR1 reads LNHDA; CDR2 reads SQIVND (reference sequence). The CDR3 runs to 17 residues. Germline trimming cut 7 bases from V and 2 bases from J; bases unmatched to any gene: 13. CDR3 sequence (DNA): TGTGCCAGTAATACGCCGGGACAGGGGATCAAAAACTATGGCTACACCTTC. It is translated as CASNTPGQGIKNYGYTF. Using reference TRBV19 and TRBJ1-2 for the parts outside the CDR3, the full variable domain is DGGITQSPKYLFRKEGQNVTLSCEQNLNHDAMYWYRQDPGQGLRLIYYSQIVNDFQKGDIAEGYSVSREKKESFPLTVTSAQKNPTAFYLCASNTPGQGIKNYGYTFGSGTRLTVV.

The chain has TRBV15 and TRBJ1-1; tentative D call: TRBD1 (6 bases). CDR3 length equals 14 residues. Germline CDR1 and CDR2: LNHNV and YYDKDF (reference sequence). V lost 3 bases to trimming and J lost 1 base, with 9 bases between them. CDR3 DNA: TGTGCCACCAGCAGGGGACAAAAGAACACTGAAGCTTTCTTT. Translated: CATSRGQKNTEAFF. The whole variable domain, remainder taken from reference TRBV15 and TRBJ1-1, is DAMVIQNPRYQVTQFGKPVTLSCSQTLNHNVMYWYQQKSSQAPKLLFHYYDKDFNNEADTPDNFQSRRPNTSFCFLDIRSPGLGDTAMYLCATSRGQKNTEAFFGQGTRLTVV.